These 17 T cell receptor beta chains were sequenced from one sample in a study of radiotherapy plus CTLA-4 blockade in lung cancer. TCRdb's copy holds only in-frame clones and misses some; the assay was immunoSEQ multiplex PCR. This table holds about 60,000 clones, approximately 65% found once. The material was peripheral blood, obtained from a patient treated with radiotherapy plus ipilimumab. The receptors derive from a human donor with non-small cell lung cancer whose response to radiotherapy plus ipilimumab could not be evaluated.

Of note for this clone: One end of the junction varies from germline; a read error may be responsible. The rearrangement links TRBV4-1 to TRBJ1-1; tentative D call: TRBD1 (5 bases). Germline-derived CDR1 and CDR2 are MGHRA and YSYEKL. This CDR3 comprises 12 residues. This CDR3 is CASSQSGTAAFF. The CDR3 DNA is TGCGCCAGCAGCCAATCCGGGACTGCAGCTTTCTTT.

The chain has TRBV19 and TRBJ2-5; a possible D gene is TRBD1 (5 bases). V dropped 6 bases and J dropped 2 bases, with 16 bases sitting between them. This CDR3 spans 15 amino acids. Germline CDR1 LNHDA, CDR2 SQIVND (reference sequence). In nucleotides, the CDR3 is TGTGCCAGTAGCAATGGATGGGGCCCGCAAGAGACCCAGTACTTC. This sequence encodes CASSNGWGPQETQYF.

This clone was observed a few times. The chain has TRBV2 and TRBJ2-1; 8 nucleotides agree with TRBD2. CDR3 length equals 13 residues. The germline V gene has CDR1 SNHLY and CDR2 FYNNEI. With 5 bases clipped from V and 10 bases from J, the junction kept 7 bases outside the gene matches. CDR3 in amino acids: CASSPSGSGEQFF. In nucleotides, the CDR3 is TGTGCCAGCAGTCCAAGCGGGAGCGGGGAGCAGTTCTTC.

A few counts support this clone. The gene calls are TRBV6-5 and TRBJ2-5, with 15 bases fitting TRBD2. This CDR3 is built from 16 residues. Per the germline V gene, CDR1 is MNHEY and CDR2 is SVGAGI. Unmatched junction bases numbered 4, after V lost 4 bases and J lost 4 bases. The CDR3, as DNA: TGTGCCAGCAGTTCCGGACTAGCGGGGGGGAGAGAGACCCAGTACTTC. It codes for CASSSGLAGGRETQYF.

The chain has TRBV5-1 and TRBJ1-2, with D possibly TRBD1 on 5 matching bases. Germline V gene data show CDR1 as SGHRS and CDR2 as YFSETQ. The CDR3 is made up of 14 amino acids. V was clipped by 3 bases and J by 2 bases, with 11 bases between them. As DNA, the CDR3 is TGCGCCAGCAGCTGGTCGGACACCAACTATGGCTACACCTTC. Encoded protein: CASSWSDTNYGYTF.

This chain connects TRBV12-2 to TRBJ2-5; the D call TRBD1 from the table was never checked on the DNA. TRBV12-2 constitutes a pseudogene. The CDR3 is made up of 16 amino acids. The CDR3 DNA is TGTGCAAGTCGCCGCATACAGGGGGCGCCTGGAGAGACCCAGTACTTC. It specifies CASRRIQGAPGETQYF.

The CDR3 bases are TGTGCTAGTGGTTCGGGAAGTCAGGGCAGGGGAGTCTCGGCTTTCTTT. Residues: CASGSGSQGRGVSAFF. The V gene is TRBV12-5, the J gene TRBJ1-1; possible D gene TRBD1, 6 bases. Trimming left V 4 bases short and J 11 bases short, with 26 bases between. The germline V gene encodes CDR1 LGHNT and CDR2 FRNRAP. The CDR3 is 16 residues long.

The chain carries TRBV27 and TRBJ2-7, with TRBD1 identical over 8 bases. Germline V lookup: CDR1 MNHEY, CDR2 SMNVEV (reference sequence). J was trimmed by 2 bases and V by 3 bases; bases with no gene match: 6. The CDR3 loop spans 15 amino acids. The CDR3 is CASSFSGTGTYEQYF. The CDR3 bases are TGTGCCAGCAGTTTCTCAGGGACAGGAACCTACGAGCAGTACTTC.

The chain uses TRBV28 and TRBJ2-5; possibly TRBD1 for D (6 bases). Matching the DNA end better, TRBJ2-7 makes the J call doubtful. The CDR3 totals 14 residues. Germline CDR1 reads MDHEN; CDR2 reads SYDVKM. CDR3 in amino acids: CASSSSRQAYEQYF. The CDR3 DNA reads as TGTGCCAGCAGTTCATCACGACAGGCCTACGAGCAGTACTTC.

This clone occurred once. The rearrangement joins TRBV6-1 to TRBJ2-7; possibly TRBD2 for D (5 bases). This CDR3 comprises 10 residues. Germline V gene lookup returns CDR1 MNHNS and CDR2 SASEGT. CDR3 DNA: TGTGGGAGCGGAGCCTACGAGCAGTACTTC. It codes for CGSGAYEQYF.

At least ten counts were recorded for this clone. The CDR3 nucleotides read TGTGCCAGCAGTTTTCGTACGGGGTGGGGAGGGGGACCAAAACTGTTTTTT. It translates to CASSFRTGWGGGPKLFF. This chain connects TRBV28 to TRBJ1-4, with D perhaps TRBD1 (6 bases). CDR1 and CDR2 (germline): MDHEN, SYDVKM. The CDR3 extends over 17 amino acids. V lost 3 bases and J 10 bases, leaving 24 bases between the germline ends.

In its sample, this clone was seen once. This chain links TRBV6-1 with TRBJ2-5, with 9 bases matching TRBD2. The CDR3 is 14 amino acids. Germline CDR1 MNHNS, CDR2 SASEGT. With 8 bases clipped from V and 3 bases from J, the junction kept 7 bases outside the gene matches. Here the CDR3 reads CASQTSGGKETQYF. CDR3 DNA: TGTGCCAGCCAGACTAGCGGCGGGAAAGAGACCCAGTACTTC.

J is TRBJ1-4 and V is TRBV5-1, with D possibly matching TRBD1 (6 bases). Germline V lookup: CDR1 SGHRS, CDR2 YFSETQ. Trimming pared 4 bases from V and 4 bases from J, leaving 11 bases between. This CDR3 region has 14 residues. The CDR3 protein is CASSATGNNEKLFF. DNA of the CDR3: TGCGCCAGCAGCGCAACAGGGAATAATGAAAAACTGTTTTTT.

The chain carries TRBV16 and TRBJ2-7, with a possible D match to TRBD1 (6 bases). V was trimmed by 5 bases and J by 6 bases, leaving 11 bases between them. Germline CDR1 and CDR2: KGHSY and FQNENV. The CDR3 runs 12 residues. The DNA of the CDR3 is TGTGCCAGCAGCTATGGACAGACCGAGCAGTACTTC. Translated: CASSYGQTEQYF.

The rearrangement uses TRBV5-1 and TRBJ1-2; D is ambiguous. The CDR3 runs to 13 residues. CDR1 is SGHRS, CDR2 YFSETQ, per germline. Trimming removed 4 bases at V and 0 bases at J, with 7 bases between. The CDR3 sequence: CASSEDANYGYTF. The CDR3 nucleotides read TGCGCCAGCAGCGAGGATGCTAACTATGGCTACACCTTC.

The J gene is TRBJ1-1, the V gene TRBV9; no clear D. CDR1 and CDR2 (germline): SGDLS, YYNGEE. CDR3 length: 13 amino acids. The ends were cut back, 6 bases at V and 1 base at J, with 10 bases in the middle. For the CDR3, the DNA is TGTGCCAGCACCAGAGGCTGGAACACTGAAGCTTTCTTT. Protein product: CASTRGWNTEAFF.

The rearrangement links TRBV18 to TRBJ1-5, with 7 nucleotides matching TRBD1. Germline CDR1 and CDR2: KGHSH and LQKENI. The CDR3 has 16 residues. Trimming removed 3 bases from V and 1 base from J; junction bases left unmatched: 6. CDR3 sequence: CASSPIATGSNQPQHF. The CDR3 coding sequence is TGTGCCAGCTCACCCATAGCGACAGGGAGCAATCAGCCCCAGCATTTT.